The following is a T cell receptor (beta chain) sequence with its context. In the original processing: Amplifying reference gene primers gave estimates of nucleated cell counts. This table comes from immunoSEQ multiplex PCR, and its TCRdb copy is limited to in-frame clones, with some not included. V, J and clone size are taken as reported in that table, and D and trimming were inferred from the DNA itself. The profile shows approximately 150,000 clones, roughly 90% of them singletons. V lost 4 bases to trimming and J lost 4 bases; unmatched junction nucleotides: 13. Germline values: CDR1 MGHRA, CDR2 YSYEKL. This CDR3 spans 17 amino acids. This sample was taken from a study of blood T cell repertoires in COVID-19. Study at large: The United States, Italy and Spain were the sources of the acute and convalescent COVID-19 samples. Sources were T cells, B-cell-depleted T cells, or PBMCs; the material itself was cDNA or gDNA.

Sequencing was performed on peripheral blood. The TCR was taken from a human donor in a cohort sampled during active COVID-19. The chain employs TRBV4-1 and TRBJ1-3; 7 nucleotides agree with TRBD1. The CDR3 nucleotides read TGCGCCAGCAGCCCCGAGGGGTACAGGGGATACGGAAACACCATATATTTT. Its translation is CASSPEGYRGYGNTIYF.